Below are 5 T cell receptor beta chains sequenced from a single sample in a study of T cells after yellow fever vaccination (dated by TCRdb to between 2018 and 2021). The library was generated by 5' RACE. Reads for this sample came from an Illumina HiSeq 2500. TCRdb itself trimmed the public reads at Q25 with fastp, ran MiXCR and retained productive beta chains. One record per CDR3 amino acid sequence lists the most common genes and DNA. Present in this sample are some 670,000 distinct CDR3 sequences, 10% to 15% of which were seen just once. The ten largest clonotypes hold about 15% of the sample. According to the study, the label for this sample's treatment or condition signals: live attenuated yellow fever vaccine strain. This material consisted of PBMCs, taken on the day of the yellow fever booster vaccination. These receptors came from a young man who received the YFV17D yellow fever vaccine.

In this sample, this clonotype turned up a few times. V is TRBV2 and J is TRBJ2-5; D perhaps matches TRBD1 (5 bases). This CDR3 has 19 amino acids. Between the trimmed V and J ends, which lost 4 bases and 1 base, there was a span of 25 bases. From germline, CDR1 is SNHLY and CDR2 FYNNEI. CDR3 DNA sequence: TGTGCCAGCAGTGTAACGGTGACAGCTTTGTCCCTCTTCCAAGAGACCCAGTACTTC. This translates into CASSVTVTALSLFQETQYF.

In its sample, this clonotype was seen a few times. The CDR3 reads CASSYSDSDTQYF. The CDR3 DNA sequence: TGTGCCAGCAGTTACTCCGACTCAGATACGCAGTATTTT. This chain joins TRBV6-5 and TRBJ2-3; no clear D. This CDR3 spans 13 amino acids. CDR1 MNHEY and CDR2 SVGAGI come from the germline V gene. The V end lost 0 bases, the J end lost 4 bases, and 5 bases lay between the germline ends.

The V and J genes are TRBV11-2 and TRBJ2-1, with TRBD2 as a possible D gene (6 bases). The CDR3 runs 15 residues. Germline V gene lookup returns CDR1 SGHAT and CDR2 FQNNGV. V was cut by 1 base and J by 6 bases, with 13 bases left in between. The DNA of the CDR3 is TGTGCCAGCAGCTTAGTAGTAGCGGCTAGCAATGAGCAGTTCTTC. Protein: CASSLVVAASNEQFF.

This clonotype was counted only a few times. The DNA of the CDR3 is TGCGCCAGCAGCTTGGAAGATCCTCTACCCTACGAGCAGTACTTC. This gives the protein CASSLEDPLPYEQYF. This chain uses TRBV5-1 with TRBJ2-7, with D unresolved. V lost 0 bases and J lost 2, with 12 bases in between. The CDR3 sequence is 15 residues long. Germline V gene sequence: CDR1 SGHRS, CDR2 YFSETQ. The variable domain in full, completed from reference TRBV5-1 and TRBJ2-7, reads KAGVTQTPRYLIKTRGQQVTLSCSPISGHRSVSWYQQTPGQGLQFLFEYFSETQRNKGNFPGRFSGRQFSNSRSEMNVSTLELGDSALYLCASSLEDPLPYEQYFGPGTRLTVT.

V is TRBV12-3 or TRBV12-4 and J is TRBJ1-2, with 7 bases matching TRBD1. V lost 6 bases to trimming and J lost 2 bases; unmatched junction nucleotides: 9. CDR3 size: 15 residues. The CDR3 coding sequence is TGTGCCAGCAGCTCAATAAAGGGGGCCAACTATGGCTACACCTTC. This translates into CASSSIKGANYGYTF.